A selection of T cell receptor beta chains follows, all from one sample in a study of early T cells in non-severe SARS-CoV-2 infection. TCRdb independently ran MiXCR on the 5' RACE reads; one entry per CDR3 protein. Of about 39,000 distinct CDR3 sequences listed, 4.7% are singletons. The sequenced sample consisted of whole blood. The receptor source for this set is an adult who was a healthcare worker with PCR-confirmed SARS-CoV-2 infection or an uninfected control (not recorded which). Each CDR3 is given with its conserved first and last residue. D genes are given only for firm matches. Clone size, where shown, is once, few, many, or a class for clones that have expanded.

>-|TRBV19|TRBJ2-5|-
CASSSQAPLAQYF
TGTGCCAGTAGTTCCCAGGCCCCCCTCGCCCAGTACTTC
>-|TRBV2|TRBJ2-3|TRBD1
CASTRTGGADTQYF
TGTGCCAGCACCCGGACAGGGGGCGCAGATACGCAGTATTTT
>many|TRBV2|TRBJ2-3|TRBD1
CASSELGGLTDTQYF
TGTGCCAGCAGTGAATTAGGGGGCCTCACAGATACGCAGTATTTT
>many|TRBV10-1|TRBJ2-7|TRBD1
CASSRGQGAWYEQYF
TGCGCCAGCAGTCGTGGACAGGGGGCTTGGTACGAGCAGTACTTC
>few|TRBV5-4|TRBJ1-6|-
CASTPGPIVQSPLHF
TGTGCCAGCACCCCGGGCCCTATCGTCCAATCACCCCTCCACTTT
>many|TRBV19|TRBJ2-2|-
CASSHRVTGELFF
TGTGCCAGTAGTCACAGGGTCACCGGGGAGCTGTTTTTT
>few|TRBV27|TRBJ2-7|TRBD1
CASSSAGGIYEQYF
TGTGCCAGCAGTTCGGCAGGGGGCATCTACGAGCAGTACTTC
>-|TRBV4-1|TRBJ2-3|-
CASSQPPGIDTPGSDTQYF
TGCGCCAGCAGCCAACCTCCCGGAATTGACACCCCCGGGAGTGATACGCAGTATTTT
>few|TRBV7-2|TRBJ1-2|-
CASSLGGSYGYTF
TGTGCCAGCAGCTTAGGGGGGAGCTATGGCTACACCTTC
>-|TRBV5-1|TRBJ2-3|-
CASTAGDPRGDTQYF
TGCGCCAGCACCGCGGGGGACCCCAGGGGAGATACGCAGTATTTT
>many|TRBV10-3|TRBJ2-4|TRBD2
CAIWTSGSVPKNIQYF
TGTGCCATTTGGACTAGCGGTTCCGTCCCCAAAAACATTCAGTACTTC
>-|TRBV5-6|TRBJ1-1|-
CASRLSTLGRLNTEAFF
TGTGCCAGCAGACTCTCAACCCTGGGACGGCTGAACACTGAAGCTTTCTTT
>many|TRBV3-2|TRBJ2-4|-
CASSQPTRTLAKNIQYF
TGTGCCAGCAGCCAACCTACACGAACCCTAGCCAAAAACATTCAGTACTTC
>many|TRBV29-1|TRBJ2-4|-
CSVVWQNIQYF
TGCAGCGTTGTATGGCAAAACATTCAGTACTTC
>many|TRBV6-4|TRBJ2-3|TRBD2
CASSDSATSVTDTQYF
TGTGCCAGCAGTGACTCCGCGACTAGCGTCACAGATACGCAGTATTTT
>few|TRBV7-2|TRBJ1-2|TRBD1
CASSLARHRGTLYGYTF
TGTGCCAGCAGCTTAGCCCGCCACAGGGGGACCCTCTATGGCTACACCTTC
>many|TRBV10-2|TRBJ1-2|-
CASSEEGLGYGYTF
TGCGCCAGCAGTGAGGAGGGTTTGGGCTATGGCTACACCTTC
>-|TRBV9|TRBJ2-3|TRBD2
CASSTTSESTDTQYF
TGTGCCAGCAGCACGACTAGCGAAAGCACAGATACGCAGTATTTT
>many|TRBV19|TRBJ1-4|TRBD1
CASSGQDATNEKLFF
TGTGCCAGTAGTGGACAGGACGCAACTAATGAAAAACTGTTTTTT
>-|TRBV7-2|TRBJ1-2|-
CASSLDRAYGYTF
TGTGCCAGCAGCTTAGACAGGGCCTATGGCTACACCTTC
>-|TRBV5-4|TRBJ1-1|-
CASSPFPRQAEAFF
TGTGCCAGCAGCCCATTCCCCCGACAGGCTGAAGCTTTCTTT
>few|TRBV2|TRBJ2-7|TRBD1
CASNGDSASSYEQYF
TGTGCCAGCAACGGGGACAGCGCCAGCTCCTACGAGCAGTACTTC
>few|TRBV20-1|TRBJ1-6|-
CSAREGSSYNSPLHF
TGCAGTGCTAGAGAGGGGAGCTCCTATAATTCACCCCTCCACTTT
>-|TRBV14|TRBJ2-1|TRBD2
CASSLYTGLIYNEQFF
TGTGCCAGCAGCCTATACACGGGACTAATCTACAATGAGCAGTTCTTC
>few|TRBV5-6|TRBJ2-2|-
CASTGGQGHTGELFF
TGTGCCAGCACCGGGGGGCAGGGGCACACCGGGGAGCTGTTTTTT
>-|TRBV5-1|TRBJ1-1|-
CASSLTSGPSVAEAFF
TGCGCCAGCAGCTTGACGTCGGGACCCTCGGTTGCTGAAGCTTTCTTT
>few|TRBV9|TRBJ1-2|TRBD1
CASSVVAGGDYGYTF
TGTGCCAGCAGCGTAGTGGCAGGGGGTGACTATGGCTACACCTTC
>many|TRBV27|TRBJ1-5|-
CASSLSGLSNQPQHF
TGTGCCAGCAGTTTATCAGGACTAAGCAATCAGCCCCAGCATTTT
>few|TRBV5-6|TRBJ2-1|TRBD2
CASSFQKAGGQFF
TGTGCCAGCAGCTTTCAGAAGGCGGGAGGGCAGTTCTTC